The 14 T cell receptor beta chains in this list originate from one sample, sequenced in a study of cytomegalovirus exposure and HLA in healthy donors. The PCR contained 60 Vbeta and 13 Jbeta primers. TCRdb's copy holds only in-frame clones and misses some; the assay was immunoSEQ multiplex PCR. Found here are some 200,000 clones, about 80% of them singletons; the top ten hold about 16%. Material for sequencing was PBMCs. The receptors shown here come from a man aged 40-49 years in good health and CMV-seronegative.

The chain has TRBV11-2 and TRBJ2-1; D gene ambiguous. V lost 1 base and J 6 bases, leaving 7 bases between the germline ends. The CDR3 has 13 amino acids. Germline CDR1 reads SGHAT; CDR2 reads FQNNGV. Written as DNA, the CDR3 is TGTGCCAGCAGCTTAGGACACTTCAATGAGCAGTTCTTC. Residues: CASSLGHFNEQFF.

This sequence joins TRBV7-7 and TRBJ2-5; the D gene is possibly TRBD1 (7 bases). This CDR3 is 14 amino acids long. The germline V gene encodes CDR1 SSHAT and CDR2 FNYEAQ (reference sequence). The V gene lost 5 bases and the J gene lost 2 bases, with 12 bases spanning the gap. As DNA, the CDR3 is TGTGCCAGCAGCCGCGCGGGACAGCAAGAGACCCAGTACTTC. Encoded protein: CASSRAGQQETQYF. Full variable domain (missing parts from reference TRBV7-7 and TRBJ2-5): GAGVSQSPRYKVTKRGQDVTLRCDPISSHATLYWYQQALGQGPEFLTYFNYEAQPDKSGLPSDRFSAERPEGSISTLTIQRTEQRDSAMYRCASSRAGQQETQYFGPGTRLLVL.

The V gene is TRBV19, the J gene TRBJ1-6; possibly TRBD1 for D (5 bases). The CDR3 is 13 amino acids. Germline V gene sequence: CDR1 LNHDA, CDR2 SQIVND (reference sequence). Trimming took off 3 bases at V and 11 bases at J, with 11 bases between the two ends. The chain's CDR3 is CASSIPGRAPLHF. CDR3 in DNA: TGTGCCAGTAGTATCCCAGGGAGGGCACCCCTCCACTTT.

V usage is TRBV28 and J usage is TRBJ1-3; D call uncertain. Trimming took 5 bases from V and 3 from J, leaving 2 bases between them. The CDR3 is 11 amino acids. Germline CDR1 is MDHEN and CDR2 is SYDVKM. The CDR3 DNA sequence: TGTGCCAGCAGTCTTGGAAACACCATATATTTT. Its translation: CASSLGNTIYF. The variable domain in full, with the rest retrieved from reference TRBV28 and TRBJ1-3, is DVKVTQSSRYLVKRTGEKVFLECVQDMDHENMFWYRQDPGLGLRLIYFSYDVKMKEKGDIPEGYSVSREKKERFSLILESASTNQTSMYLCASSLGNTIYFGEGSWLTVV.

This chain links TRBV2 with TRBJ1-1; D ambiguous. The V end lost 0 bases, the J end lost 4 bases, and 9 bases lay between the germline ends. Per germline, CDR1 SNHLY and CDR2 FYNNEI. The CDR3 length is 14 residues. As DNA, the CDR3 is TGTGCCAGCAGTGAAGCCCCCGGTTCCACTGAAGCTTTCTTT. It yields the protein CASSEAPGSTEAFF.

The rearrangement uses TRBV10-3 and TRBJ1-2, with D perhaps TRBD1 (6 bases). Germline CDR1 reads ENHRY; CDR2 reads SYGVKD. This CDR3 region has 15 residues. The germline V and J ends were trimmed by 4 bases and 5 bases, with 17 bases remaining between them. The CDR3 loop reads CAISANREIGYGYTF. The CDR3 nucleotides are TGTGCCATCAGTGCCAACAGGGAAATTGGTTATGGCTACACCTTC.

The CDR3 DNA sequence: TGCGCCAGCAGCCAAGTAGGACAGAGCTCCTATAATTCACCCCTCCACTTT. It codes for CASSQVGQSSYNSPLHF. The chain combines TRBV4-1 with TRBJ1-6, with D possibly TRBD1 on 6 matching bases. V was trimmed by 1 base and J by 0 bases, leaving 10 bases between them. The CDR3 consists of 17 residues. Per germline, CDR1 MGHRA and CDR2 YSYEKL.

The V and J genes are TRBV29-1 and TRBJ2-7; perhaps TRBD1 as D (6 bases). This CDR3 comprises 12 residues. V was shortened by 5 bases and J by 2 bases, with 10 bases between the two germline ends. Germline CDR1 reads SQVTM; CDR2 reads ANQGSEA. CDR3 residues: CSVQGFAYEQYF. For the CDR3, the DNA is TGCAGCGTTCAGGGGTTCGCCTACGAGCAGTACTTC.

This chain uses TRBV9 with TRBJ2-2; TRBD1 aligns across 8 bases. V was clipped by 0 bases and J by 15 bases; unmatched bases: 16. The germline V gene has CDR1 SGDLS and CDR2 YYNGEE. The CDR3 is 16 residues long. CDR3 amino acids: CASSVGGGQGDGWLFF. The CDR3 DNA is TGTGCCAGCAGCGTAGGCGGAGGACAGGGCGACGGGTGGTTGTTTTTT.

The chain has TRBV2 and TRBJ2-1; D perhaps matches TRBD1 (6 bases). V lost 6 bases and J lost 4, with 16 bases in between. The CDR3 totals 15 residues. The germline CDR1 and CDR2 sequences are SNHLY and FYNNEI. The chain's CDR3 is CASRGDRNPYNEQFF. CDR3 DNA: TGTGCCAGCAGGGGAGACAGGAACCCTTACAATGAGCAGTTCTTC.

The chain carries TRBV5-1 and TRBJ2-5; TRBD2 matches at 10 bases. This CDR3 region has 14 residues. Trimming at V came to 4 bases and at J to 4 bases, leaving 4 bases not matched to a gene. Germline CDR1 reads SGHRS; CDR2 reads YFSETQ. CDR3: CASSPGTSAETQYF. In nucleotides, the CDR3 is TGCGCCAGCAGCCCAGGGACTAGCGCAGAGACCCAGTACTTC.

The genes are TRBV19 and TRBJ2-5, with 7 bases aligning to TRBD2. J lost 3 bases, V lost 4 bases, and 2 bases had no gene match. The germline gives CDR1 LNHDA, CDR2 SQIVND (reference sequence). The CDR3 runs to 13 residues. This chain's CDR3 is CASSTAGEETQYF. The CDR3 region has the DNA TGTGCCAGTAGTACGGCGGGAGAAGAGACCCAGTACTTC.

The chain carries TRBV6-6 and TRBJ1-2, with 10 positions matching TRBD1. The CDR3 extends over 16 amino acids. Germline CDR1 MNHNY, CDR2 SVGAGI (reference sequence). J gave up 7 bases and V 0 bases, and 8 bases lay outside the gene matches. CDR3: CASSYSGQGGISGYTF. DNA of the CDR3: TGTGCCAGCAGTTACTCTGGACAGGGGGGCATCTCTGGCTACACCTTC.

The gene calls are TRBV7-8 and TRBJ2-5; 12 positions agree with TRBD1. The V gene's germline CDR1 is SGHVS and CDR2 FQNEAQ. The CDR3 is made up of 16 amino acids. Losses at the gene ends were 4 bases for V and 5 bases for J; bases not matched to a gene: 8. The CDR3 sequence is CASSSGGTGGPETQYF. The CDR3 DNA sequence: TGTGCCAGCAGCTCTGGGGGGACAGGGGGCCCGGAGACCCAGTACTTC.